One sample yielded the 32 T cell receptor beta chains listed below, sequenced in a study of control samples from healthy donors and cancer patients (dated by TCRdb to between 2020 and 2021). Receptor amplification or capture employed the immunoSEQ multiplex PCR assay. Held by TCRdb, this immuneACCESS table contains in-frame sequences only and omits some clones. Under half of the omission traces to an unresolved V gene where checked; the cause of the rest is unknown. For this sample there are about 190,000 clones; about nine tenths appear just once. In total, the top ten clones hold over 1.5% of the sample. Source material: blood. The receptors stem from a man aged 25 to 45 in good health.

The chain uses TRBV6-5 and TRBJ2-7; D is perhaps TRBD2 (6 bases). There are 15 residues in the CDR3. Looked up from germline, CDR1 is MNHEY and CDR2 is SVGAGI. Trimming cost V 5 bases and J 4 bases, with 18 bases left between them. In nucleotides, the CDR3 is TGTGCCAGCAGTAGGGGTGGGAGGTCCACATACGAGCAGTACTTC. Encoded protein: CASSRGGRSTYEQYF.

This rearrangement joins TRBV28 to TRBJ2-1; D gene unclear. Trimming left V 1 base short and J 5 bases short, with 0 bases between. The CDR3 has 11 residues. Germline lookup yields CDR1 MDHEN and CDR2 SYDVKM. The CDR3 spells CASSLYNEQFF. DNA of the CDR3: TGTGCCAGCAGTTTATACAATGAGCAGTTCTTC.

The chain links TRBV4-1 to TRBJ2-1, with D possibly being TRBD1 (6 bases). Germline V gives CDR1 MGHRA, CDR2 YSYEKL. V lost 5 bases and J 6 bases, leaving 20 bases between the germline ends. The CDR3 extends over 16 amino acids. Here the CDR3 reads CASSYPGVVRGNEQFF. The CDR3 coding sequence is TGCGCCAGCAGCTACCCCGGGGTGGTCAGGGGCAATGAGCAGTTCTTC.

The J gene is TRBJ1-1, the V gene TRBV29-1; tentative D call: TRBD1 (6 bases). The CDR3 contains 15 residues. CDR1 and CDR2 (germline): SQVTM, ANQGSEA. Trimming left V 7 bases short and J 0 bases short, with 18 bases between. CDR3: CSAARGVGVNTEAFF. CDR3 DNA sequence: TGCAGCGCCGCTAGGGGGGTAGGGGTGAACACTGAAGCTTTCTTT.

This clone occurred once. The chain employs TRBV18 and TRBJ1-2, with TRBD1 as a possible D gene (6 bases). Germline CDR1 KGHSH, CDR2 LQKENI. Trimming cost V 3 bases and J 2 bases, with 10 bases left between them. This CDR3 contains 14 residues. CDR3 in DNA: TGTGCCAGCTCACCCGCACAGGGAAACTATGGCTACACCTTC. It codes for CASSPAQGNYGYTF. Full variable domain (missing parts from reference TRBV18 and TRBJ1-2): NAGVMQNPRHLVRRRGQEARLRCSPMKGHSHVYWYRQLPEEGLKFMVYLQKENIIDESGMPKERFSAEFPKEGPSILRIQQVVRGDSAAYFCASSPAQGNYGYTFGSGTRLTVV.

The genes are TRBV6-6 and TRBJ1-1; a weak D match, TRBD1 (5 bases). V was trimmed by 6 bases and J by 1 base, leaving 12 bases between them. This CDR3 region has 14 residues. Germline V gene sequence: CDR1 MNHNY, CDR2 SVGAGI (reference sequence). The CDR3 DNA reads TGTGCCAGCAGACAACGGGGACCGAACACTGAAGCTTTCTTT. Residues: CASRQRGPNTEAFF.

This clone was found once. The chain recombines TRBV7-6 with TRBJ1-3; D gene ambiguous. The germline V gene encodes CDR1 SGHVS and CDR2 FNYEAQ. V lost 0 bases to trimming and J lost 0 bases, with 6 bases between them. The CDR3 has 15 residues. CDR3 region: CASSLALSSGNTIYF. The CDR3 region has the DNA TGTGCCAGCAGCTTAGCTCTGTCCTCTGGAAACACCATATATTTT.

V is TRBV2 and J is TRBJ2-4; the D is unclear. The CDR3 has 14 amino acids. The ends were cut back, 6 bases at V and 6 bases at J, with 15 bases in the middle. The germline V gene encodes CDR1 SNHLY and CDR2 FYNNEI. DNA for the CDR3: TGTGCCAGCAGCCCAGACACTGTCTCAAACATTCAGTACTTC. Translation: CASSPDTVSNIQYF.

The chain is built from TRBV13 and TRBJ2-7; 7 bases match TRBD1. The CDR3 is made up of 14 amino acids. Germline trimming cut 7 bases from V and 1 base from J; bases unmatched to any gene: 7. The germline V gene encodes CDR1 PRHDT and CDR2 FYEKMQ (reference sequence). The CDR3 DNA is TGTGCCAGCAACTTGCAGGGGGAATCCTACGAGCAGTACTTC. Protein sequence: CASNLQGESYEQYF.

The rearrangement uses TRBV10-1 and TRBJ1-1; D call uncertain. V lost 2 bases and J lost 0, with 4 bases in between. CDR1 and CDR2 (germline): WNHNN, SYGVQD (reference sequence). This CDR3 spans 13 amino acids. The CDR3 DNA reads TGCGCCAGCAGTGAGAACATGAACACTGAAGCTTTCTTT. It is translated as CASSENMNTEAFF.

V is TRBV7-8 and J is TRBJ1-1; D not certain. The length of the CDR3 is 15 residues. Germline V gene data show CDR1 as SGHVS and CDR2 as FQNEAQ. The V end lost 1 base, the J end lost 1 base, and 10 bases lay between the germline ends. The CDR3 nucleotides read TGTGCCAGCAGCTTAGACCGGGTTGGGAACACTGAAGCTTTCTTT. It translates to CASSLDRVGNTEAFF.

V is TRBV3-1 (or the pseudogene TRBV3-2) and J is TRBJ1-1; TRBD1 agrees at 9 bases. Germline trimming cut 0 bases from V and 6 bases from J; bases unmatched to any gene: 5. The CDR3 totals 15 residues. The germline V gene has CDR1 LGHDT and CDR2 YNNKEL (reference sequence). CDR3 residues: CASSQDLGTGSEAFF. CDR3 nucleotide sequence: TGTGCCAGCAGCCAAGATCTTGGGACAGGGTCTGAAGCTTTCTTT.

The J gene is TRBJ2-7, the V gene TRBV12-3 or TRBV12-4; 8 positions match TRBD1. The CDR3 sequence is 13 residues long. V was pared by 5 bases and J by 5 bases, with 5 bases of the junction left unmatched. This CDR3 is CASSIGTGDEQYF. The CDR3, as DNA: TGTGCCAGCAGTATAGGGACAGGAGACGAGCAGTACTTC.

The rearrangement links TRBV12-3 or TRBV12-4 to TRBJ1-2; TRBD1 agrees at 7 bases. The CDR3 extends over 12 amino acids. The V and J ends lost 7 bases and 3 bases, in that order; junction bases with no gene match: 2. DNA for the CDR3: TGTGCCAGCAAGACAGGGTACTATGGCTACACCTTC. Encoded protein: CASKTGYYGYTF.

The V and J genes are TRBV6-5 and TRBJ1-1; TRBD1 matches 10 bases. CDR3 length equals 15 residues. Trimming at V came to 5 bases and at J to 5 bases, leaving 8 bases not matched to a gene. Germline V gives CDR1 MNHEY, CDR2 SVGAGI. This CDR3 is CASSLRQGARTEAFF. The DNA for the CDR3 is TGTGCCAGCAGTCTACGACAGGGGGCACGGACTGAAGCTTTCTTT.

CDR3 bases: TGTGCCATCACTCCCGAGGGGAGGAATGAGCAGTTCTTC. As protein: CAITPEGRNEQFF. The rearrangement joins TRBV10-3 to TRBJ2-1; possible D gene TRBD2, 6 bases. Germline CDR1 reads ENHRY; CDR2 reads SYGVKD. The CDR3 is 13 residues long. V lost 7 bases, J lost 7 bases, and 14 bases lay in between.

This rearrangement joins TRBV7-9 to TRBJ1-2; D is uncertain. The V end lost 4 bases, the J end lost 3 bases, and 9 bases lay between the germline ends. This CDR3 is 13 amino acids long. The V gene's germline CDR1 is SEHNR and CDR2 FQNEAQ (reference sequence). Here the CDR3 DNA reads TGTGCCAGCAGCTCAGGACCAGACTATGGCTACACCTTC. As protein: CASSSGPDYGYTF.

This chain joins TRBV6-6 and TRBJ1-2; TRBD1 is a possible D gene (5 bases). Germline V gene sequence: CDR1 MNHNY, CDR2 SVGAGI (reference sequence). The CDR3 consists of 14 residues. V lost 2 bases and J 5 bases, leaving 12 bases between the germline ends. Here the CDR3 DNA reads TGTGCCAGCAGTTACCGGGGGGTCGGGTATGGCTACACCTTC. Amino acid sequence: CASSYRGVGYGYTF.

V is TRBV7-7 and J is TRBJ2-2, with D hard to call. The CDR3 totals 13 residues. V was cut by 2 bases and J by 1 base, with 2 bases left in between. Germline V gene data show CDR1 as SSHAT and CDR2 as FNYEAQ (reference sequence). CDR3 protein: CASSLKNTGELFF. CDR3 DNA sequence: TGTGCCAGCAGCTTAAAGAACACCGGGGAGCTGTTTTTT.

This chain connects TRBV3-1 (or the pseudogene TRBV3-2) to TRBJ1-2, with TRBD1 matching 8 bases. V dropped 1 base and J dropped 4; count of bases not matched to a gene: 8. The CDR3 covers 16 residues. Germline loops: CDR1 LGHDT, CDR2 YNNKEL (reference sequence). CDR3 amino acids: CASSQAVTGAGYGYTF. CDR3 nucleotide sequence: TGTGCCAGCAGCCAAGCTGTGACAGGGGCCGGCTATGGCTACACCTTC.

The chain combines TRBV18 with TRBJ1-1; D perhaps matches TRBD1 (6 bases). Germline V gives CDR1 KGHSH, CDR2 LQKENI. This CDR3 has 14 residues. V lost 1 base to trimming and J lost 4 bases, with 10 bases between them. CDR3 coding DNA: TGTGCCAGCTCACCACGAGGGGGGAGCACTGAAGCTTTCTTT. Its translation: CASSPRGGSTEAFF. Supplemented by reference TRBV18 and TRBJ1-1, the full variable domain reads NAGVMQNPRHLVRRRGQEARLRCSPMKGHSHVYWYRQLPEEGLKFMVYLQKENIIDESGMPKERFSAEFPKEGPSILRIQQVVRGDSAAYFCASSPRGGSTEAFFGQGTRLTVV.

The chain is built from TRBV2 and TRBJ1-4, with D possibly being TRBD1 (5 bases). The germline V and J ends were trimmed by 6 bases and 8 bases, with 16 bases remaining between them. This CDR3 has 14 residues. The V gene's germline CDR1 is SNHLY and CDR2 FYNNEI. CDR3 in amino acids: CASRGSGPGEKLFF. For the CDR3, the DNA is TGTGCCAGCAGGGGATCGGGACCTGGGGAAAAACTGTTTTTT.

The CDR3 is CASSEWGGEQYF. The CDR3 DNA follows: TGTGCCAGCAGTGAATGGGGGGGCGAGCAGTACTTC. V is TRBV6-1 and J is TRBJ2-7; 7 bases map to TRBD2. The CDR3 spans 12 residues. J gave up 6 bases and V 2 bases, and 1 base lay outside the gene matches. From germline, CDR1 is MNHNS and CDR2 SASEGT.

The chain links TRBV6-1 to TRBJ2-7; D gene unclear. Germline CDR1 and CDR2: MNHNS and SASEGT. Between the trimmed V and J ends, which lost 2 bases and 0 bases, there was a span of 11 bases. CDR3 length: 15 residues. The CDR3 sequence is CASSEMAASSYEQYF. CDR3 in DNA: TGTGCCAGCAGTGAAATGGCAGCGAGCTCCTACGAGCAGTACTTC.

The V call is TRBV6-6, the J call TRBJ1-2, with 7 bases lining up with TRBD1. Germline assignment: CDR1 MNHNY and CDR2 SVGAGI (reference sequence). Trimming removed 5 bases from V and 5 bases from J; junction bases left unmatched: 8. CDR3 length: 14 residues. In DNA form, the CDR3 reads TGTGCCAGCAGTCAAAACAGGGGTCGGTATGGCTACACCTTC. It translates to CASSQNRGRYGYTF.

The genes are TRBV5-1 and TRBJ2-3; D is unresolved. CDR3 length equals 15 residues. CDR1 is SGHRS, CDR2 YFSETQ, per germline. V was trimmed by 2 bases and J by 3 bases, leaving 13 bases between them. In nucleotides, the CDR3 is TGCGCCAGCAGCTTTGAGTCGGTAGATACAGATACGCAGTATTTT. It encodes CASSFESVDTDTQYF.

This clone was observed once. The chain couples TRBV28 to TRBJ1-5; the D gene is possibly TRBD1 (5 bases). The germline gives CDR1 MDHEN, CDR2 SYDVKM. V lost 3 bases to trimming and J lost 4 bases, with 10 bases between them. The CDR3 runs to 14 residues. CDR3 sequence (DNA): TGTGCCAGCAGTTTGATCAGGGATAATCAGCCCCAGCATTTT. Translated: CASSLIRDNQPQHF. The variable domain in full, completed from reference TRBV28 and TRBJ1-5, reads DVKVTQSSRYLVKRTGEKVFLECVQDMDHENMFWYRQDPGLGLRLIYFSYDVKMKEKGDIPEGYSVSREKKERFSLILESASTNQTSMYLCASSLIRDNQPQHFGDGTRLSIL.

The chain combines TRBV10-2 with TRBJ1-1; D remains unclear. This CDR3 comprises 14 residues. The germline V gene encodes CDR1 WSHSY and CDR2 SAAADI. V lost 2 bases, J lost 3 bases, and 10 bases lay in between. CDR3 sequence (DNA): TGCGCCAGCAGTGAGGGCACAGACCACACTGAAGCTTTCTTT. Its protein product is CASSEGTDHTEAFF.

The CDR3 nucleotides read TGTGCCAGCAGCTTTCAACCCGACAGGGGGGACGACTACACCTTC. Its protein is CASSFQPDRGDDYTF. V gene TRBV7-9 combines with J gene TRBJ1-2; 9 nucleotides line up with TRBD1. V trimming: 3 bases; J trimming: 10 bases; junction bases outside the gene matches: 12. This CDR3 is 15 amino acids long. Germline V gives CDR1 SEHNR, CDR2 FQNEAQ (reference sequence). The full variable domain, completed using reference TRBV7-9 and TRBJ1-2, is DTGVSQNPRHKITKRGQNVTFRCDPISEHNRLYWYRQTLGQGPEFLTYFQNEAQLEKSRLLSDRFSAERPKGSFSTLEIQRTEQGDSAMYLCASSFQPDRGDDYTFGSGTRLTVV.

The V call is TRBV18, the J call TRBJ1-6; D uncertain. V was trimmed by 0 bases and J by 6 bases, leaving 9 bases between them. Germline lookup yields CDR1 KGHSH and CDR2 LQKENI. The length of the CDR3 is 15 residues. CDR3 sequence: CASSPPQPGNSPLHF. The CDR3, as DNA: TGTGCCAGCTCACCACCCCAACCGGGTAATTCACCCCTCCACTTT.

The chain employs TRBV27 and TRBJ1-4; 12 bases are shared with TRBD1. The CDR3 is made up of 15 amino acids. The V segment lost 6 bases and the J segment 6 bases; nucleotides outside the gene matches: 5. Germline CDR1 and CDR2: MNHEY and SMNVEV (reference sequence). As DNA, the CDR3 is TGTGCCAGCAGGGGACAGGGGGCCGGGGATGAAAAACTGTTTTTT. It specifies CASRGQGAGDEKLFF. Based on the CDR3 plus reference TRBV27 and TRBJ1-4, the full variable domain is EAQVTQNPRYLITVTGKKLTVTCSQNMNHEYMSWYRQDPGLGLRQIYYSMNVEVTDKGDVPEGYKVSRKEKRNFPLILESPSPNQTSLYFCASRGQGAGDEKLFFGSGTQLSVL.

The V call is TRBV7-9, the J call TRBJ1-1; D unclear. This CDR3 contains 14 residues. Germline V lookup: CDR1 SEHNR, CDR2 FQNEAQ (reference sequence). Trimming took 3 bases from V and 1 from J, leaving 9 bases between them. CDR3 loop: CASSLSGANTEAFF. The DNA of the CDR3 is TGTGCCAGCAGCTTGAGCGGAGCGAACACTGAAGCTTTCTTT. Drawing the rest from reference TRBV7-9 and TRBJ1-1, the complete variable domain is DTGVSQNPRHKITKRGQNVTFRCDPISEHNRLYWYRQTLGQGPEFLTYFQNEAQLEKSRLLSDRFSAERPKGSFSTLEIQRTEQGDSAMYLCASSLSGANTEAFFGQGTRLTVV.